What follows are 26 T cell receptor beta chains derived from one specimen sequenced in a study of blood T cells in healthy people across ages. For the second PCR, which ran for about 7 to 11 cycles, a sample-barcoded 5' primer and a J-beta primer mix were used. Using its own MiXCR run on the 5' RACE reads, TCRdb lists one record per CDR3 protein. This sample has some 1,000,000 distinct CDR3 sequences, with under 30% found just once. The same sample was also studied in work on T cells of mothers and their children.

Sequencing was performed on blood. These receptors all come from a girl aged 2 to 9 in good health.

This clonotype occurred a few times. The V gene is TRBV9, the J gene TRBJ2-1; D gene unclear. This CDR3 has 14 amino acids. Per the germline V gene, CDR1 is SGDLS and CDR2 is YYNGEE. V lost 0 bases, J lost 6 bases, and 10 bases lay in between. DNA for the CDR3: TGTGCCAGCAGCGTAGGAGACTCAAGCAATGAGCAGTTCTTC. Protein sequence: CASSVGDSSNEQFF.

This clonotype was recorded a few times. The J gene is TRBJ1-4, the V gene TRBV4-3; D might be TRBD1 (6 bases). Trimming took 0 bases from V and 8 from J, leaving 16 bases between them. The CDR3 length is 16 residues. Germline V gives CDR1 LGHNA, CDR2 YSLEER. The CDR3 loop is CASSQDSRQGSEKLFF. Here the CDR3 DNA reads TGCGCCAGCAGCCAAGATTCGCGGCAGGGGAGCGAAAAACTGTTTTTT.

This clonotype was recorded at least ten times. The rearrangement links TRBV7-6 to TRBJ2-7, with D possibly being TRBD2 (5 bases). CDR3 size: 11 residues. The V gene lost 6 bases and the J gene lost 6 bases, with 9 bases spanning the gap. From germline, CDR1 is SGHVS and CDR2 FNYEAQ. The CDR3 loop reads CASSSGLEQYF. The DNA for the CDR3 is TGTGCCAGCAGTTCCGGACTCGAGCAGTACTTC.

The sample holds a few counts of this clonotype. V gene TRBV27 combines with J gene TRBJ2-1, with D hard to call. Per germline, CDR1 MNHEY and CDR2 SMNVEV (reference sequence). This CDR3 is built from 13 residues. V was clipped by 3 bases and J by 6 bases, with 9 bases between them. The CDR3 here is CASSLGKLNEQFF. Written as DNA, the CDR3 is TGTGCCAGCAGTTTGGGAAAACTCAATGAGCAGTTCTTC.

The count of this clonotype is one. The rearrangement uses TRBV12-3 or TRBV12-4 and TRBJ1-1; a possible D gene is TRBD1 (5 bases). CDR3 length: 12 residues. V was pared by 7 bases and J by 10 bases, with 16 bases between. The CDR3: CASTLLGLAAFF. CDR3 DNA: TGTGCCAGCACCTTATTGGGGCTGGCAGCTTTCTTT.

The CDR3 sequence: CASSLARGPGNEQFF. Written as DNA, the CDR3 is TGTGCCAGCAGCTTAGCCAGAGGGCCGGGCAATGAGCAGTTCTTC. This chain joins TRBV11-2 and TRBJ2-1, with TRBD2 as a possible D gene (5 bases). V lost 1 base and J lost 6, with 13 bases in between. Germline V CDR1 and CDR2: SGHAT, FQNNGV. This CDR3 comprises 15 residues. The whole variable domain, remainder taken from reference TRBV11-2 and TRBJ2-1, is EAGVAQSPRYKIIEKRQSVAFWCNPISGHATLYWYQQILGQGPKLLIQFQNNGVVDDSQLPKDRFSAERLKGVDSTLKIQPAKLEDSAVYLCASSLARGPGNEQFFGPGTRLTVL.

The sample holds a few counts of this clonotype. The rearrangement links TRBV7-2 to TRBJ2-1; maybe TRBD2 (5 bases). This CDR3 has 14 amino acids. V was shortened by 4 bases and J by 6 bases, with 13 bases between the two germline ends. Germline CDR1 reads SGHTA; CDR2 reads FQGNSA. For the CDR3, the DNA is TGTGCCAGCAGCTCAGAGGGAAGGGTCAATGAGCAGTTCTTC. As protein: CASSSEGRVNEQFF.

This clonotype was counted only a few times. The rearrangement uses TRBV6-6 and TRBJ2-7; no clear D gene. Trimming cost V 6 bases and J 6 bases, with 12 bases left between them. Germline lookup yields CDR1 MNHNY and CDR2 SVGAGI (reference sequence). The CDR3 consists of 12 residues. The CDR3 sequence is CASRNYWGEQYF. The CDR3 DNA is TGTGCCAGCAGAAATTACTGGGGCGAGCAGTACTTC.

This clonotype was detected only a few times. J is TRBJ1-2 and V is TRBV2, with D perhaps TRBD1 (6 bases). CDR3 size: 14 residues. V was pared by 7 bases and J by 4 bases, with 16 bases between. Germline values: CDR1 SNHLY, CDR2 FYNNEI. The CDR3 bases are TGTGCCAGCAAGCTACAGGGCCAGTCCTATGGCTACACCTTC. Its protein is CASKLQGQSYGYTF.

The rearrangement uses TRBV5-1 and TRBJ1-4; the D is unclear. In germline, CDR1 is SGHRS, CDR2 YFSETQ. V lost 2 bases, J lost 0 bases, and 14 bases lay in between. The CDR3 consists of 17 residues. DNA of the CDR3: TGCGCCAGCAGCTTCCGTCAGGAGGACGCAACTAATGAAAAACTGTTTTTT. Translating gives CASSFRQEDATNEKLFF.

The J gene is TRBJ1-2, the V gene TRBV6-6, with TRBD1 matching over 7 bases. With 6 bases clipped from V and 8 bases from J, the junction kept 6 bases outside the gene matches. The CDR3 spans 12 residues. Germline V gene sequence: CDR1 MNHNY, CDR2 SVGAGI (reference sequence). The DNA for the CDR3 is TGTGCCAGCAGCAACGCGGGACAGGGCTACACCTTC. Protein sequence: CASSNAGQGYTF.

This clonotype turned up a few times. The rearrangement uses TRBV20-1 and TRBJ2-3; D perhaps matches TRBD2 (5 bases). Looked up from germline, CDR1 is DFQATT and CDR2 is SNEGSKA (reference sequence). V was clipped by 5 bases and J by 4 bases, with 16 bases between them. This CDR3 region has 14 residues. The CDR3 sequence: CSASRGGWADTQYF. Written as DNA, the CDR3 is TGCAGTGCTTCCCGAGGCGGGTGGGCAGATACGCAGTATTTT.

This clonotype occurred a few times. This sequence joins TRBV29-1 and TRBJ2-5, with 8 bases matching TRBD2. V gave up 4 bases and J gave up 4 bases; unmatched junction bases: 2. Germline V gene data show CDR1 as SQVTM and CDR2 as ANQGSEA. This CDR3 is 12 amino acids long. For the CDR3, the DNA is TGCAGCGTTGGGCGGGAGGTAGAGACCCAGTACTTC. Protein product: CSVGREVETQYF.

The sample holds a few counts of this clonotype. The gene calls are TRBV7-8 and TRBJ2-2, with a possible D match to TRBD1 (5 bases). V lost 4 bases and J lost 0, with 15 bases in between. Germline CDR1 and CDR2: SGHVS and FQNEAQ. The CDR3 has 17 amino acids. This CDR3 is CASSYLLGASNTGELFF. In DNA form, the CDR3 reads TGTGCCAGCAGCTACCTTCTAGGGGCCTCGAACACCGGGGAGCTGTTTTTT.

J is TRBJ2-1 and V is TRBV27; 9 nucleotides align to TRBD1. The J call is doubtful: the DNA matches TRBJ2-7 better. The CDR3 loop spans 12 amino acids. Germline V lookup: CDR1 MNHEY, CDR2 SMNVEV (reference sequence). The CDR3 DNA follows: TGTGCCAGCAGGGACAGGGGTCACGAGCAGTACTTC. This translates into CASRDRGHEQYF.

This clonotype was seen only a few times. This chain uses TRBV10-3 with TRBJ2-7; TRBD1 matches at 9 bases. V shed 0 bases, J shed 3 bases, and the junction held 3 bases outside the gene matches. The CDR3 extends over 15 amino acids. In germline, CDR1 is ENHRY, CDR2 SYGVKD. DNA of the CDR3: TGTGCCATCAGTGAGTCGACAGGGGGGTTCTACGAGCAGTACTTC. It encodes CAISESTGGFYEQYF.

A few counts support this clonotype. The chain uses TRBV29-1 and TRBJ2-1; D is uncertain. V was cut by 8 bases and J by 4 bases, with 15 bases left in between. The CDR3 is 13 residues long. Germline V lookup: CDR1 SQVTM, CDR2 ANQGSEA. CDR3 loop: CSFRHTLYNEQFF. As DNA, the CDR3 is TGCAGCTTCAGACATACGCTATACAATGAGCAGTTCTTC.

This clonotype was observed a handful of times. This chain connects TRBV6-2 or TRBV6-3 to TRBJ2-1; 11 nucleotides line up with TRBD2. The CDR3 loop spans 15 amino acids. CDR1 and CDR2 (germline): MNHEY, SVGEGT. The trim removed 8 bases at V and 7 bases at J, leaving 10 bases unmatched. CDR3 loop: CASRLIAGGINEQFF. DNA for the CDR3: TGTGCCAGCCGACTAATAGCGGGGGGGATAAATGAGCAGTTCTTC.

This clonotype turned up a few times. This chain connects TRBV20-1 to TRBJ1-1; 9 bases match TRBD1. Germline V CDR1 and CDR2: DFQATT, SNEGSKA (reference sequence). The CDR3 runs 13 residues. With V trimmed by 2 bases and J by 10 bases, 8 bases remained unmatched. The DNA of the CDR3 is TGCAGTGCTAGAAACGCCGGGACAGGGTCAGCTTTCTTT. Protein sequence: CSARNAGTGSAFF.

This clonotype was detected a few times. The V call is TRBV12-3 or TRBV12-4, the J call TRBJ2-5; D is unresolved. With the DNA end fitting TRBJ2-1 better, the J assignment may be wrong. This CDR3 has 12 residues. The CDR3 is CASSSRINEQFF. DNA of the CDR3: TGTGCCAGCAGTTCGCGGATCAATGAGCAGTTCTTC.

V and J are TRBV2 and TRBJ2-1, with TRBD2 matching over 7 bases. This CDR3 is built from 14 residues. The germline gives CDR1 SNHLY, CDR2 FYNNEI. V was pared by 7 bases and J by 0 bases, with 3 bases of the junction left unmatched. The CDR3 bases are TGTGCCAGCAAAACGGGGGGCTCCTACAATGAGCAGTTCTTC. This encodes CASKTGGSYNEQFF.

The CDR3 DNA is TGCAGCGGGGACGGCCGGGCCAATGAGCAGTTCTTC. It yields the protein CSGDGRANEQFF. The gene calls are TRBV29-1 and TRBJ2-1; the D call may be TRBD1 or TRBD2 (5 bases each). The CDR3 extends over 12 amino acids. Trimming cost V 7 bases and J 6 bases, with 13 bases left between them. Germline V CDR1 and CDR2: SQVTM, ANQGSEA.

The chain recombines TRBV5-4 with TRBJ2-1; D not resolved. The CDR3 runs 16 residues. Germline V gene lookup returns CDR1 SGHNT and CDR2 YYREEE (reference sequence). V was clipped by 7 bases and J by 8 bases, with 25 bases between them. The CDR3: CASPPEWGSPQDEQFF. DNA for the CDR3: TGTGCCAGCCCGCCAGAGTGGGGATCGCCCCAGGATGAGCAGTTCTTC.

This clonotype has more than one count but fewer than ten. The V call is TRBV7-9, the J call TRBJ2-4, with unresolved D. V was shortened by 5 bases and J by 2 bases, with 13 bases between the two germline ends. CDR1 and CDR2 from the germline V gene are SEHNR and FQNEAQ (reference sequence). The CDR3 contains 15 residues. CDR3 coding DNA: TGTGCCAGCAGCCAAACGGTGGGCCCCAAAAACATTCAGTACTTC. It is translated as CASSQTVGPKNIQYF.

The rearrangement joins TRBV7-2 to TRBJ2-5; TRBD2 might be the D (5 bases). The CDR3 contains 16 residues. The V end lost 1 base, the J end lost 4 bases, and 16 bases lay between the germline ends. Germline V CDR1 and CDR2: SGHTA, FQGNSA. The CDR3 here is CASSLGSIGGGETQYF. As DNA, the CDR3 is TGTGCCAGCAGCTTAGGATCGATCGGAGGTGGAGAGACCCAGTACTTC.

The genes are TRBV6-2 or TRBV6-3 and TRBJ1-1; no clear D. The germline V gene encodes CDR1 MNHEY and CDR2 SVGEGT. CDR3 length: 14 residues. The V end lost 6 bases, the J end lost 3 bases, and 14 bases lay between the germline ends. Written as DNA, the CDR3 is TGTGCCAGCAGCCAAAGAGCGGGCCACACTGAAGCTTTCTTT. Amino acid sequence: CASSQRAGHTEAFF.